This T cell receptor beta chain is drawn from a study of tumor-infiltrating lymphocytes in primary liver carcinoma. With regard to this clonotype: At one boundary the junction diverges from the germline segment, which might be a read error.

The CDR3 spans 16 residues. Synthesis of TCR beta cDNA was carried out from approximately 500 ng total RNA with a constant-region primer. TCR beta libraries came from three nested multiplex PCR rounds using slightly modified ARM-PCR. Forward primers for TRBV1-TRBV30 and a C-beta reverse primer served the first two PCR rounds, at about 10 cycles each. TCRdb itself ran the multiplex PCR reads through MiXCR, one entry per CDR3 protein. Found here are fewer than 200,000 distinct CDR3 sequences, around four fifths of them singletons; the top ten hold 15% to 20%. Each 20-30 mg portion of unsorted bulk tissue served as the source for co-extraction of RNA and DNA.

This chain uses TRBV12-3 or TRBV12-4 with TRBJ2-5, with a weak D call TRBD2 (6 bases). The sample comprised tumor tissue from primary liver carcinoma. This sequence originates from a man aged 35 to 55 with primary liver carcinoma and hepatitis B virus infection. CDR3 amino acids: CASRRGISGIQEIQYF. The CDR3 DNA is TGTGCCAGCAGACGAGGGATTAGCGGAATCCAAGAGATCCAGTACTTC.